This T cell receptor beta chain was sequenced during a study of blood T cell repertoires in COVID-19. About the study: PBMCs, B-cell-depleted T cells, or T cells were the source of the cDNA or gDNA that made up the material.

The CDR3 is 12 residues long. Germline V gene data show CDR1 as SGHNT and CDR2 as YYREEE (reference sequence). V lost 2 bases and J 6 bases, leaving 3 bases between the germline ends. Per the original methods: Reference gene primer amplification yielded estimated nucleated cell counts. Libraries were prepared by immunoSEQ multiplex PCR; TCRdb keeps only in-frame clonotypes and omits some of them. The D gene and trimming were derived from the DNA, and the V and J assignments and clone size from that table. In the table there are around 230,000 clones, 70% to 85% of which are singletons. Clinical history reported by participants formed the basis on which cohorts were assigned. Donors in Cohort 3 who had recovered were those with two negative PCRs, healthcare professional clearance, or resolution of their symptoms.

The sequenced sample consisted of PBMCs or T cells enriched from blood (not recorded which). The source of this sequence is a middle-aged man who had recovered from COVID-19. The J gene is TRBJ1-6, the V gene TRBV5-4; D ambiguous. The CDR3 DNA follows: TGTGCCAGCAGCTTACTTAATTCACCCCTCCACTTT. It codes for CASSLLNSPLHF.